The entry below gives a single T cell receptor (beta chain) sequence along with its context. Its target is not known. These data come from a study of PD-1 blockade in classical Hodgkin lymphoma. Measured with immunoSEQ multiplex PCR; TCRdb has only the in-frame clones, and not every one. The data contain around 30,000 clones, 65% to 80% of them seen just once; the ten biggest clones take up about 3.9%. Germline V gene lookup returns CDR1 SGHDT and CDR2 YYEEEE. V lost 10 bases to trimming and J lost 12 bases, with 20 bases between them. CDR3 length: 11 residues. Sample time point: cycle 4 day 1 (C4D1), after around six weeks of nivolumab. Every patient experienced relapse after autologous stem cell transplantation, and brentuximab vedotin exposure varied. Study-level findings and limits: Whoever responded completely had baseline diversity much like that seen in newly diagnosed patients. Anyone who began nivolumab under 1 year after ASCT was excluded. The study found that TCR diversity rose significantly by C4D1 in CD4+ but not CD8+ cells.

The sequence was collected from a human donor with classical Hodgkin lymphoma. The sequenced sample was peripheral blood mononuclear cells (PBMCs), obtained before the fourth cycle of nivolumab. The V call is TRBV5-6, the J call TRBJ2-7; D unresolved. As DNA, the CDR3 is TGTGCCTCCGAAAGGGAAAAACTTACGTACTTC. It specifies CASEREKLTYF.